This T cell receptor (beta chain) stems from a study of blood T cells in healthy people across ages. This clonotype was seen only a few times. Using a J-beta primer mix together with a sample-barcoded 5' primer, a second PCR was run for roughly 7 to 11 cycles. The template-switch adaptor was a 5' adaptor with 12 random nucleotides. It tagged each cDNA molecule. TCRdb fed the 5' RACE reads into MiXCR, producing one record per CDR3 protein. The sample includes 980,000 or so distinct CDR3 sequences, 48% seen only once; the top ten take under 15%. This clonotype was sampled from a man aged 25-45 years in good health. Sequenced: blood.

The CDR3 spells CASSYSRLGTNYEQYF. CDR3 DNA sequence: TGTGCCAGCAGTTACTCGAGACTCGGGACTAACTACGAGCAGTACTTC. The chain couples TRBV6-2 or TRBV6-3 to TRBJ2-7, with 7 bases identical to TRBD2. In germline, CDR1 is MNHEY, CDR2 SVGEGT. V shed 0 bases, J shed 3 bases, and the junction held 8 bases outside the gene matches. The CDR3 spans 16 residues.